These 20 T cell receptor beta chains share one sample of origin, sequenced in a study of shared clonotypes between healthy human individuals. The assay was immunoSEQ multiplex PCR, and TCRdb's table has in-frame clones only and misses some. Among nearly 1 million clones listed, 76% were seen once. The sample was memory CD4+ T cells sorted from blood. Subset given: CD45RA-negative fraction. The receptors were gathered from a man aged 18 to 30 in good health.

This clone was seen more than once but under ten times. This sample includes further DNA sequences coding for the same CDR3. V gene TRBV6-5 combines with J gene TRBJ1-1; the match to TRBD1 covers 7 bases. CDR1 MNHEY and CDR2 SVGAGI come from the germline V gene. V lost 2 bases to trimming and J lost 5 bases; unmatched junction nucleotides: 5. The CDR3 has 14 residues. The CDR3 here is CASSYRTGNTEAFF. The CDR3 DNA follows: TGTGCCAGCAGTTACAGGACAGGAAATACTGAAGCTTTCTTT.

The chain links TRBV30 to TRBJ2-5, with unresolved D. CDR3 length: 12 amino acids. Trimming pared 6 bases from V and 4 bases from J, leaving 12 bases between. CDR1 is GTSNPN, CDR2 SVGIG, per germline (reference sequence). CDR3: CACQKNGETQYF. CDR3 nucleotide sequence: TGTGCCTGCCAGAAAAACGGAGAGACCCAGTACTTC. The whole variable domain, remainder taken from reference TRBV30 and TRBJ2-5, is SQTIHQWPATLVQPVGSPLSLECTVEGTSNPNLYWYRQAAGRGLQLLFYSVGIGQISSEVPQNLSASRPQDRQFILSSKKLLLSDSGFYLCACQKNGETQYFGPGTRLLVL.

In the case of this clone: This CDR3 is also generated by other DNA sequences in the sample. This chain's CDR3 is CASSLLGQPQHF. CDR3 coding DNA: TGTGCCAGCAGCTTGTTGGGACAGCCCCAGCATTTT. The genes are TRBV5-6 and TRBJ1-5; unclear D gene. The ends were cut back, 1 base at V and 7 bases at J, with 6 bases in the middle. Germline CDR1 is SGHDT and CDR2 is YYEEEE. CDR3 length: 12 residues.

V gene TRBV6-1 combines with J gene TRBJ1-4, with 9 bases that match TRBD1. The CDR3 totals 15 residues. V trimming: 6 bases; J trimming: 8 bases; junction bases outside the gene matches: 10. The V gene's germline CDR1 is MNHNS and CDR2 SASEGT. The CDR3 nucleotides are TGTGCCAGCAGCCAACGACGGGACAGGGACGAAAAACTGTTTTTT. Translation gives CASSQRRDRDEKLFF.

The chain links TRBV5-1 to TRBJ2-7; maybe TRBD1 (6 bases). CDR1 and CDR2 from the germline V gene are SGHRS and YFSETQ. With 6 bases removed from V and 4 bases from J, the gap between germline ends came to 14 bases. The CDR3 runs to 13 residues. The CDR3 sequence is CASKRGSDYEQYF. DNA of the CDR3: TGCGCCAGCAAGAGGGGGTCGGATTACGAGCAGTACTTC.

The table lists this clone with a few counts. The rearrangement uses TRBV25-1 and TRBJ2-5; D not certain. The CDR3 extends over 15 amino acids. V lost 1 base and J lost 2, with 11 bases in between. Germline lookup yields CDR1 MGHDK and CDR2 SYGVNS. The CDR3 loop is CASSESFMTQETQYF. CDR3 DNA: TGTGCCAGCAGTGAATCTTTTATGACTCAAGAGACCCAGTACTTC. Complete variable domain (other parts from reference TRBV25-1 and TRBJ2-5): EADIYQTPRYLVIGTGKKITLECSQTMGHDKMYWYQQDPGMELHLIHYSYGVNSTEKGDLSSESTVSRIRTEHFPLTLESARPSHTSQYLCASSESFMTQETQYFGPGTRLLVL.

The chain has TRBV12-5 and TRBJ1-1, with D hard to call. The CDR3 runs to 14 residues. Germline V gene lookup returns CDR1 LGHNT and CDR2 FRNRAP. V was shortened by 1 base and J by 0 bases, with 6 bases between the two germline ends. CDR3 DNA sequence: TGTGCTAGTGGTTTGGAGATTGTGAACACTGAAGCTTTCTTT. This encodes CASGLEIVNTEAFF.

The CDR3 loop is CASSWQGYGYEQYF. The DNA of the CDR3 is TGTGCCAGCAGTTGGCAGGGGTACGGATACGAGCAGTACTTC. The chain couples TRBV27 to TRBJ2-7, with D possibly TRBD1 on 6 matching bases. V was clipped by 4 bases and J by 4 bases, with 14 bases between them. The CDR3 extends over 14 amino acids. Germline V lookup: CDR1 MNHEY, CDR2 SMNVEV (reference sequence).

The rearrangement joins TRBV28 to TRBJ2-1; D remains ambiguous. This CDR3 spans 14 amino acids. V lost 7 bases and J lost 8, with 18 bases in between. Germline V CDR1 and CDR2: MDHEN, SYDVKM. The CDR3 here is CASKVPGYSDEQFF. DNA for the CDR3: TGTGCCAGCAAAGTTCCGGGTTATTCGGATGAGCAGTTCTTC.

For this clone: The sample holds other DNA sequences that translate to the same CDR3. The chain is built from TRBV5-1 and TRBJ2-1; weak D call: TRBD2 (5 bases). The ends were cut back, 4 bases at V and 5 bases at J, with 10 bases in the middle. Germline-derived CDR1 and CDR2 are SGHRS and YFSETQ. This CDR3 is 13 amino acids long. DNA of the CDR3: TGCGCCAGCAGCCTGGACTGGAACAATGAGCAGTTCTTC. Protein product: CASSLDWNNEQFF.

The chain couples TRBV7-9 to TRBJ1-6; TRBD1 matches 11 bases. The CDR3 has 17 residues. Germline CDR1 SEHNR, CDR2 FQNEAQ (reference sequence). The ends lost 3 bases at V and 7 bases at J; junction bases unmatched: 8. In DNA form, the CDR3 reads TGTGCCAGCAGCTTCTCCGGGACAGGGGGACTAAATTCACCCCTCCACTTT. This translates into CASSFSGTGGLNSPLHF.

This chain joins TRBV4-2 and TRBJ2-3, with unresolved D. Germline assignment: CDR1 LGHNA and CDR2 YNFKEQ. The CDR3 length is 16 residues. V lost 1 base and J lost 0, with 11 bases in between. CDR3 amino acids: CASSQVTYYSTDTQYF. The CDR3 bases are TGTGCCAGCAGCCAAGTAACTTACTATAGCACAGATACGCAGTATTTT.

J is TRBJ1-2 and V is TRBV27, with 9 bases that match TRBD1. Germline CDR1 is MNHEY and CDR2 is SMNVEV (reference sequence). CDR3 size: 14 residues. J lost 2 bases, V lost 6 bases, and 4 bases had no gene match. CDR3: CASRPTGGNYGYTF. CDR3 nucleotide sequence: TGTGCCAGCAGACCGACAGGGGGGAACTATGGCTACACCTTC.

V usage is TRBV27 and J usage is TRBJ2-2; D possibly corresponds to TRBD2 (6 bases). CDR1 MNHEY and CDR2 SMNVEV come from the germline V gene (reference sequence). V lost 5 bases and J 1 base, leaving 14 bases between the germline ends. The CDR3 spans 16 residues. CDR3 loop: CASSPRPGVNTGELFF. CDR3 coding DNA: TGTGCCAGCAGTCCCCGCCCGGGGGTGAACACCGGGGAGCTGTTTTTT.

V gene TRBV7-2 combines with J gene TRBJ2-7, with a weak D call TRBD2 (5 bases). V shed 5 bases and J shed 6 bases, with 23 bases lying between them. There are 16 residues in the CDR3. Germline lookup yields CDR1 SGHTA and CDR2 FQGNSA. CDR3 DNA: TGTGCCAGCAGCCAATCCTTAATCGGGGAGTCAGGCGAGCAGTACTTC. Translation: CASSQSLIGESGEQYF. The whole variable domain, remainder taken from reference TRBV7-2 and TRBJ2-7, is GAGVSQSPSNKVTEKGKDVELRCDPISGHTALYWYRQSLGQGLEFLIYFQGNSAPDKSGLPSDRFSAERTGGSVSTLTIQRTQQEDSAVYLCASSQSLIGESGEQYFGPGTRLTVT.

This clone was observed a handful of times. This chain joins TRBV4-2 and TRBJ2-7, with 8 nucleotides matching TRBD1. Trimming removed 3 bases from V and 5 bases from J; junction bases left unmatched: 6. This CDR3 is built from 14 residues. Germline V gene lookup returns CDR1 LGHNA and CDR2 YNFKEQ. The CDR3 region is CASSQNRGSDEQYF. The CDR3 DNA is TGTGCCAGCAGCCAGAACAGGGGGAGTGACGAGCAGTACTTC.

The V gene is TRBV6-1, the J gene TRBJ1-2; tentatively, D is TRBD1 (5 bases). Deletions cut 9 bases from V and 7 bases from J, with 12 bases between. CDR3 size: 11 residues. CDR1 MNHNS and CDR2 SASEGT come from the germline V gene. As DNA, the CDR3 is TGTGCCAGTGAGGAAGGGGTTGGCTACACCTTC. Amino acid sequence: CASEEGVGYTF.

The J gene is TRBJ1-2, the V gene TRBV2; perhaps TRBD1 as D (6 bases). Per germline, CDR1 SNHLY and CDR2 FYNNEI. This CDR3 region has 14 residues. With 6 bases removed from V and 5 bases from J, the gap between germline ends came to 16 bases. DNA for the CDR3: TGTGCCAGCAGCCGTAGGACAGAATCTTATGGCTACACCTTC. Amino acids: CASSRRTESYGYTF.

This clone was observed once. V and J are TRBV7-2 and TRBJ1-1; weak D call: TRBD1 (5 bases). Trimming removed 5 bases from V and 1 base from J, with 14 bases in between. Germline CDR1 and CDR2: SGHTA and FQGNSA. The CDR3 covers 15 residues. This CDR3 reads CASSGNGGRNTEAFF. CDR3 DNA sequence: TGTGCCAGCAGCGGTAATGGGGGACGGAACACTGAAGCTTTCTTT.

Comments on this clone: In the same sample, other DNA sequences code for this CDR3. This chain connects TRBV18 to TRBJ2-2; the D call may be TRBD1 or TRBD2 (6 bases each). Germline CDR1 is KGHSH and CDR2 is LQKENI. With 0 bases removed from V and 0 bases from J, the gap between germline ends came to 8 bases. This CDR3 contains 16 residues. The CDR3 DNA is TGTGCCAGCTCACCACCGGGGGGCGCGAACACCGGGGAGCTGTTTTTT. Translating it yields CASSPPGGANTGELFF. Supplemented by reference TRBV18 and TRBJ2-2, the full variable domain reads NAGVMQNPRHLVRRRGQEARLRCSPMKGHSHVYWYRQLPEEGLKFMVYLQKENIIDESGMPKERFSAEFPKEGPSILRIQQVVRGDSAAYFCASSPPGGANTGELFFGEGSRLTVL.